Presented here are 2 T cell receptor beta chains from one specimen sequenced in a study of blood T cells in healthy people across ages. It was with a sample-barcoded 5' primer and a J-beta primer mix that a second PCR of roughly 6 to 11 cycles was run. In TCRdb, the 5' RACE reads were re-called with MiXCR into one record per CDR3 protein. The sample records more than 900,000 distinct CDR3 sequences, about 23% being singletons. The data were also submitted as part of a second study, on T cells of mothers and their children.

Sequencing used blood. Source of these receptors: a girl aged 2-10 years in good health.

This clonotype was detected only a few times. V usage is TRBV25-1 and J usage is TRBJ1-2; D perhaps matches TRBD1 (5 bases). Trimming shortened V by 4 bases and J by 7 bases, and 16 bases separated the two germline ends. Germline V gene data show CDR1 as MGHDK and CDR2 as SYGVNS. CDR3 length: 14 residues. For the CDR3, the DNA is TGTGCCAGCAGTGCCGCTCAGGGAACGGGTGGCTACACCTTC. Translated, it gives CASSAAQGTGGYTF.

The V and J genes are TRBV29-1 and TRBJ2-1; the match to TRBD2 covers 8 bases. The CDR3 has 14 amino acids. V was pared by 5 bases and J by 2 bases, with 5 bases of the junction left unmatched. Per the germline V gene, CDR1 is SQVTM and CDR2 is ANQGSEA. The CDR3 is CSVKRGSTYNEQFF. CDR3 sequence (DNA): TGCAGCGTTAAGCGGGGGTCCACCTACAATGAGCAGTTCTTC.